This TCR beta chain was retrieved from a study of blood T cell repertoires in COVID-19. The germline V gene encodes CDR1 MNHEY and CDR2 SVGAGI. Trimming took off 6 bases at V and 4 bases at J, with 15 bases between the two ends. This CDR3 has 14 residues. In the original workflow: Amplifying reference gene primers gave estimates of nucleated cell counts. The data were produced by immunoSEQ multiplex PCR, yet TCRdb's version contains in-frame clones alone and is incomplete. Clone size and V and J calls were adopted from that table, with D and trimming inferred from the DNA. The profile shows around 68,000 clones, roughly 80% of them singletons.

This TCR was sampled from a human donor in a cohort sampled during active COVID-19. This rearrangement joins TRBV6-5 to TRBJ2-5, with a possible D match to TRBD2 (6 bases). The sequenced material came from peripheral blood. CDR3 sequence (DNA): TGTGCCAGCAGGAGGGGCGCGGGGATAGAGACCCAGTACTTC. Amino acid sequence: CASRRGAGIETQYF.